The T cell receptor (beta chain) described here comes from a study of graft-versus-host responses after intestinal transplantation. Looking at the study overall: All recipients were transplanted with multivisceral, liver-intestinal, or isolated intestinal grafts. Anti-thymocyte globulin induction, then tacrolimus and steroids for 3 to 4 years, went to all recipients. Study-level points and caveats: Early post-transplant declines in HvG were associated with peak levels of circulating GvH clones. Some GvH clones appeared in ileal mucosa or blood before recipient bone marrow.

Only in-frame clones appear in the TCRdb table, and some are missing; sequencing was by immunoSEQ multiplex PCR. This table has 90,000 to 120,000 clones, roughly 87% appearing once. Concerning this clone: Its specificity is unknown.

J was trimmed by 6 bases and V by 0 bases; bases with no gene match: 3. The V gene's germline CDR1 is SGHRS and CDR2 YFSETQ. This CDR3 is 16 amino acids long. The sequencing used unstimulated CD4+ T cells sorted from spleen or lymph node cells, collected before transplant. This clonotype originated in a human donor who was the organ donor for an intestinal transplant. The V and J genes are TRBV5-1 and TRBJ2-5; 15 nucleotides agree with TRBD2. The CDR3 nucleotides read TGCGCCAGCAGCTTGGGGACTAGCGGGAGGGAGAAGACCCAGTACTTC. Translating it yields CASSLGTSGREKTQYF.